The clone carrying this T cell receptor beta chain has only a few counts. Its antigen remains unidentified. The data were obtained in a study of blood T cells in healthy people across ages. Study in general: Through template switching, about one barcoded beta molecule was captured per two T cells, as measured in model experiments.

Germline CDR1 is DFQATT and CDR2 is SNEGSKA (reference sequence). The V end was cut by 2 bases, the J end by 2 bases, with 16 bases between. The length of the CDR3 is 15 residues. General study points: Estimated diversity, derived from one million T cells, was regarded as an underestimate. Per million T cells, TCR beta diversity dropped about linearly as age rose.

A J-beta primer mix and a sample-barcoded 5' primer were used in a second PCR of roughly 6 to 11 cycles. Each cDNA was tagged by a template-switch adaptor containing 12 random nucleotides. TCRdb reprocessed the 5' RACE reads with MiXCR, giving one entry per CDR3 protein. The data contain about 1.8 million distinct CDR3 sequences, 49% of them singletons. The rearrangement links TRBV20-1 to TRBJ2-7; D not resolved. This TCR was recovered from a woman aged 40-49 years in good health. Sequenced sample: blood. The CDR3 reads CSARHPTSATYEQYF. As DNA, the CDR3 is TGCAGTGCTAGACACCCCACTTCGGCCACCTACGAGCAGTACTTC.